This entry lists 4 T cell receptor beta chains sequenced from one sample in a study of shared clonotypes between healthy human individuals. The repertoire was sequenced with immunoSEQ multiplex PCR; TCRdb's copy has only in-frame clones and lacks some. Of 2 million to 2.5 million clones in the sample, approximately 90% are singletons; the top ten hold 0.37%. The sequencing input was naive CD4+ T cells from PBMCs. Sample subset: CD45RA+ positively selected. The source is a man in his late teens or twenties in good health. Some clones in this sample may be carry-over from other donors' samples.

This clone was seen just once. The chain has TRBV9 and TRBJ2-7, with 8 positions matching TRBD2. Trimming removed 0 bases from V and 7 bases from J; junction bases left unmatched: 12. Germline V CDR1 and CDR2: SGDLS, YYNGEE. The CDR3 has 16 amino acids. The CDR3 loop is CASSVGFTSGSWEQYF. CDR3 DNA sequence: TGTGCCAGCAGCGTAGGTTTCACTAGCGGTTCGTGGGAGCAGTACTTC.

The V call is TRBV5-5, the J call TRBJ2-4, with no clear D. The V gene's germline CDR1 is SGHKS and CDR2 YYEKEE (reference sequence). The CDR3 has 15 amino acids. The ends were cut back, 4 bases at V and 3 bases at J, with 14 bases in the middle. DNA of the CDR3: TGTGCCAGCAGCCCCTTACCGGGCCTCAAAAACATTCAGTACTTC. It specifies CASSPLPGLKNIQYF. The complete variable domain, with remaining parts taken from reference TRBV5-5 and TRBJ2-4, reads DAGVTQSPTHLIKTRGQQVTLRCSPISGHKSVSWYQQVLGQGPQFIFQYYEKEERGRGNFPDRFSARQFPNYSSELNVNALLLGDSALYLCASSPLPGLKNIQYFGAGTRLSVL.

The chain combines TRBV6-5 with TRBJ2-7; D is ambiguous. Trimming removed 6 bases from V and 2 bases from J, with 14 bases in between. This CDR3 comprises 14 residues. Per the germline V gene, CDR1 is MNHEY and CDR2 is SVGAGI. This CDR3 is CASRRDWVTYEQYF. CDR3 bases: TGTGCCAGCAGAAGAGACTGGGTAACCTACGAGCAGTACTTC.

The rearrangement uses TRBV7-2 and TRBJ2-6; no clear D. The ends were cut back, 2 bases at V and 0 bases at J, with 8 bases in the middle. CDR1 is SGHTA, CDR2 FQGNSA, per germline. This CDR3 has 16 residues. The CDR3 sequence: CASSLLGLSGANVLTF. In DNA form, the CDR3 reads TGTGCCAGCAGCTTACTGGGCCTCTCTGGGGCCAACGTCCTGACTTTC.